Included here is one T cell receptor (beta chain) sequence, with context. Its antigen is not known. One end of the junction does not line up with germline, which may come from a read error. The sample belongs to a study of prognosis after radiotherapy for stage I lung cancer. Study overall: The study delivered radiotherapy as SBRT in 3 to 5 fractions, with a biologically effective dose of at least 100 Gy. Stereotactic body radiotherapy was never combined with concurrent therapy in any patient.

CDR3 length: 13 residues. Starting from genomic DNA, TCR beta CDR3 was amplified through two-round multiplex PCR. Initially, in first-round PCR, primers specific to each TRBV and TRBJ gene were used. One entry per CDR3 protein results from TCRdb running MiXCR on the multiplex PCR reads. The repertoire holds fewer than 40,000 distinct CDR3 sequences, about 34% seen once, with 15% to 20% in the top ten. General study findings and limits: Patients with and without metastases reportedly differed in TRBV and TRBJ gene usage frequencies.

The sequence came from a donor over 45 with non-small cell lung cancer. The J gene is TRBJ2-2, the V gene TRBV12-3 or TRBV12-4; weak D call: TRBD2 (5 bases). The sequences come from PBMCs, collected before or after stereotactic body radiation therapy (not recorded which). The CDR3 loop is CASSKDLTGELFF. DNA for the CDR3: TGTGCCAGCAGTAAGGATCTCACCGGGGAGCTTTTTTTT.